This TCR beta chain was sequenced during a study of cytomegalovirus exposure and HLA in healthy donors. The V gene end was trimmed by 1 base and the J gene end by 0 bases; junction bases not matched to a gene: 9. The CDR3 covers 17 residues. In germline, CDR1 is SGHRS, CDR2 YFSETQ. The table came from immunoSEQ multiplex PCR; TCRdb's copy has only in-frame clones and leaves some out. The table includes 250,000 to 300,000 clones, around 90% detected once. V and J are TRBV5-1 and TRBJ1-1, with 7 bases lining up with TRBD1. The source is a woman aged 18-29 years in good health and CMV-seronegative. The sequenced sample was PBMCs. CDR3: CASSLSGQGVLNTEAFF. The CDR3 DNA sequence: TGCGCCAGCAGCTTGTCCGGGCAGGGGGTGCTGAACACTGAAGCTTTCTTT.